This TCR beta chain was sequenced during a study of long-term antiretroviral therapy in people with HIV. Findings and caveats of the study: Upon ART, diversity increased but remained lower than transplant donor controls.

The V and J ends lost 0 bases and 0 bases, in that order; junction bases with no gene match: 6. The CDR3 extends over 16 amino acids. Germline V gene data show CDR1 as SGDLS and CDR2 as YYNGEE. They ran version v3.0 of the immunoSEQ assay at survey level. Sequencing used immunoSEQ multiplex PCR; TCRdb keeps in-frame clones, though not all of them. Among under 25,000 clones listed, 76% were seen once. In this sample, this clone turned up a few times. Its antigen is not known. This specimen consisted of unsorted PBMCs, obtained 0.5 years before starting antiretroviral therapy. The clonotype comes from a young man with HIV. This chain connects TRBV9 to TRBJ2-7; 7 bases align to TRBD2. The CDR3 reads CASSVALSGDSYEQYF. CDR3 DNA sequence: TGTGCCAGCAGCGTAGCTCTCAGCGGGGACTCCTACGAGCAGTACTTC.